The 22 T cell receptor beta chains presented below share a single source sample, sequenced in a study of technical replicates of blood from a handful of donors. Profiling relied on immunoSEQ multiplex PCR, and the TCRdb table lists in-frame clones only, not all of them. The repertoire includes roughly 79,000 clones, 90% to 95% of them detected once, and about 0.41% sits in the top ten. Material for sequencing was T cells isolated from PBMCs. The receptors stem from a human donor in good health.

V usage is TRBV7-9 and J usage is TRBJ2-7; 8 nucleotides agree with TRBD1. This CDR3 contains 12 residues. From germline, CDR1 is SEHNR and CDR2 FQNEAQ (reference sequence). Trimming at V came to 3 bases and at J to 6 bases, leaving 1 base not matched to a gene. The CDR3 DNA sequence: TGTGCCAGCAGCTTCGGGACAGGCGAGCAGTACTTC. Encoded protein: CASSFGTGEQYF.

The J gene is TRBJ1-5, the V gene TRBV10-3; TRBD1 agrees at 8 bases. The CDR3 contains 14 residues. The J segment lost 9 bases and the V segment lost 8 bases, leaving 12 bases of the junction unmatched. Germline V CDR1 and CDR2: ENHRY, SYGVKD. The CDR3: CAIGEDRELSPQHF. For the CDR3, the DNA is TGTGCCATCGGGGAGGACAGGGAATTGTCGCCCCAGCATTTT.

This chain links TRBV4-1 with TRBJ2-3; the D is unclear. CDR1 is MGHRA and CDR2 is YSYEKL in the germline V gene. The CDR3 has 12 residues. V lost 1 base, J lost 12 bases, and 11 bases lay in between. As DNA, the CDR3 is TGCGCCAGCAGCCAAGTAACTATTTCTCAGTATTTT. Protein product: CASSQVTISQYF.

The chain links TRBV7-9 to TRBJ2-2; weak D call: TRBD2 (5 bases). Trimming removed 5 bases from V and 6 bases from J, with 19 bases in between. The CDR3 runs 16 residues. Germline lookup yields CDR1 SEHNR and CDR2 FQNEAQ (reference sequence). CDR3 amino acids: CASSTPRGSLSGELFF. DNA for the CDR3: TGTGCCAGCAGCACCCCCCGGGGTAGTCTGTCCGGGGAGCTGTTTTTT.

This clone was recorded once. The rearrangement joins TRBV27 to TRBJ1-5, with D possibly TRBD1 on 6 matching bases. The V and J ends lost 8 bases and 1 base respectively, with 15 bases between them. This CDR3 region has 15 residues. The germline V gene has CDR1 MNHEY and CDR2 SMNVEV (reference sequence). This CDR3 reads CASSAGTQSNQPQHF. The CDR3 nucleotides read TGTGCCAGCTCCGCCGGGACACAAAGCAATCAGCCCCAGCATTTT.

The chain carries TRBV5-4 and TRBJ1-4, with D perhaps matching TRBD1 (5 bases). CDR1 and CDR2 from the germline V gene are SGHNT and YYREEE (reference sequence). The CDR3 sequence is 15 residues long. V was cut by 2 bases and J by 4 bases, with 12 bases left in between. CDR3 bases: TGTGCCAGCAGCTTAGGCGGGGCAGGTAATGAAAAACTGTTTTTT. Translation: CASSLGGAGNEKLFF.

The CDR3 loop is CAISESVTGKNTEAFF. In DNA form, the CDR3 reads TGTGCCATCAGTGAGTCTGTGACAGGCAAGAACACTGAAGCTTTCTTT. The chain joins TRBV10-3 to TRBJ1-1; perhaps TRBD1 as D (6 bases). CDR3 length: 16 residues. In germline, CDR1 is ENHRY, CDR2 SYGVKD. Trimming removed 0 bases from V and 1 base from J, with 12 bases in between.

This chain links TRBV10-3 with TRBJ1-2; 9 bases match TRBD1. V was clipped by 10 bases and J by 2 bases; unmatched bases: 8. The V gene's germline CDR1 is ENHRY and CDR2 SYGVKD. The CDR3 loop spans 14 amino acids. The CDR3 loop is CATEDRGVNYGYTF. CDR3 in DNA: TGTGCCACCGAAGACAGGGGGGTAAACTATGGCTACACCTTC.

The rearrangement joins TRBV9 to TRBJ2-1; 9 nucleotides line up with TRBD2. The CDR3 spans 18 residues. V lost 4 bases, J lost 4 bases, and 15 bases stayed unmatched. Germline CDR1 reads SGDLS; CDR2 reads YYNGEE. DNA for the CDR3: TGTGCCAGCAGCTTCGGACAGGACGCAACTAGCGGGTACAATGAGCAGTTCTTC. Protein: CASSFGQDATSGYNEQFF.

The chain has TRBV19 and TRBJ2-4, with 14 bases that match TRBD2. The V gene's germline CDR1 is LNHDA and CDR2 SQIVND (reference sequence). J gave up 0 bases and V 5 bases, and 9 bases lay outside the gene matches. The CDR3 has 19 amino acids. CDR3: CASSLKTSGRALAKNIQYF. The CDR3 coding sequence is TGTGCCAGTAGTCTCAAGACTAGCGGGAGGGCCTTAGCCAAAAACATTCAGTACTTC.

V usage is TRBV11-2 and J usage is TRBJ1-2; tentatively, D is TRBD1 (5 bases). This CDR3 comprises 14 residues. From germline, CDR1 is SGHAT and CDR2 FQNNGV. The ends were cut back, 2 bases at V and 8 bases at J, with 15 bases in the middle. The chain's CDR3 is CASSLSTGDGGYTF. CDR3 coding DNA: TGTGCCAGCAGCTTAAGTACGGGGGATGGGGGCTACACCTTC.

The gene calls are TRBV7-6 and TRBJ2-7; D remains ambiguous. Germline assignment: CDR1 SGHVS and CDR2 FNYEAQ. Trimming cost V 1 base and J 2 bases, with 6 bases left between them. The CDR3 length is 13 residues. The CDR3 loop is CASSLGATYEQYF. In DNA form, the CDR3 reads TGTGCCAGCAGCTTAGGGGCCACCTACGAGCAGTACTTC.

The rearrangement joins TRBV14 to TRBJ1-2, with 11 bases matching TRBD1. V lost 0 bases and J lost 5; bases outside the gene matches: 8. The CDR3 totals 17 residues. CDR1 and CDR2 from the germline V gene are SGHDN and FVKESK. CDR3 bases: TGTGCCAGCAGCCAAGATCGGACAGGGGGCTATTTGTATGGCTACACCTTC. This translates into CASSQDRTGGYLYGYTF.

The chain carries TRBV4-3 and TRBJ2-3; D is ambiguous. There are 15 residues in the CDR3. Germline assignment: CDR1 LGHNA and CDR2 YSLEER. Trimming removed 1 base from V and 6 bases from J, with 14 bases in between. Here the CDR3 reads CASSQAGATLDTQYF. The CDR3 DNA is TGCGCCAGCAGCCAAGCTGGTGCTACGTTGGATACGCAGTATTTT.

To note about this clone: Distinct nucleotide sequences in the sample also encode this CDR3. The V and J genes are TRBV29-1 and TRBJ1-1; TRBD1 is a possible D gene (5 bases). Trimming took 1 base from V and 4 from J, leaving 10 bases between them. The CDR3 loop spans 13 amino acids. From germline, CDR1 is SQVTM and CDR2 ANQGSEA. DNA for the CDR3: TGCAGCGTTGAAGTGGGGGGGGGCACTGAAGCTTTCTTT. This encodes CSVEVGGGTEAFF.

J is TRBJ2-7 and V is TRBV27; 10 nucleotides align to TRBD1. V dropped 3 bases and J dropped 2; count of bases not matched to a gene: 10. The CDR3 sequence is 17 residues long. CDR1 is MNHEY, CDR2 SMNVEV, per germline (reference sequence). This CDR3 reads CASSFHLGGQGAYEQYF. The DNA for the CDR3 is TGTGCCAGCAGTTTTCATCTGGGTGGACAGGGGGCCTACGAGCAGTACTTC.

The gene calls are TRBV27 and TRBJ1-1, with D perhaps matching TRBD1 (6 bases). Germline V gene lookup returns CDR1 MNHEY and CDR2 SMNVEV (reference sequence). V lost 3 bases, J lost 1 base, and 15 bases lay in between. This CDR3 has 16 residues. The CDR3 DNA reads TGTGCCAGCAGTTTCTTACTTCCGGGACAGAACACTGAAGCTTTCTTT. This encodes CASSFLLPGQNTEAFF.

The J gene is TRBJ2-7, the V gene TRBV29-1, with 8 bases matching TRBD2. Trimming at V came to 7 bases and at J to 6 bases, leaving 11 bases not matched to a gene. The CDR3 loop spans 13 amino acids. Germline V gene lookup returns CDR1 SQVTM and CDR2 ANQGSEA. DNA of the CDR3: TGCAGCGGCCGACCTAGCGGGTCTGGCGAGCAGTACTTC. Its translation: CSGRPSGSGEQYF.

The chain uses TRBV6-5 and TRBJ1-1; unclear D gene. CDR3 length: 15 residues. V lost 8 bases and J 0 bases, leaving 16 bases between the germline ends. In germline, CDR1 is MNHEY, CDR2 SVGAGI. CDR3 residues: CASLLAGNMNTEAFF. The CDR3 DNA sequence: TGTGCCAGCCTCCTCGCAGGAAACATGAACACTGAAGCTTTCTTT.

The V gene is TRBV6-5, the J gene TRBJ2-1, with D hard to call. Trimming took off 0 bases at V and 0 bases at J, with 9 bases between the two ends. CDR1 and CDR2 (germline): MNHEY, SVGAGI. The CDR3 totals 16 residues. CDR3 bases: TGTGCCAGCAGTTACTCGATCCGGAGCTCCTACAATGAGCAGTTCTTC. Protein: CASSYSIRSSYNEQFF.

V and J are TRBV4-2 and TRBJ2-1, with 8 bases fitting TRBD2. This CDR3 spans 15 amino acids. V lost 6 bases, J lost 4 bases, and 8 bases stayed unmatched. Germline assignment: CDR1 LGHNA and CDR2 YNFKEQ. The CDR3 here is CASSGAGVSYNEQFF. The CDR3 nucleotides read TGTGCCAGCAGTGGAGCGGGAGTAAGTTACAATGAGCAGTTCTTC.

The rearrangement joins TRBV28 to TRBJ2-3, with 9 bases identical to TRBD2. Germline-derived CDR1 and CDR2 are MDHEN and SYDVKM. This CDR3 is built from 14 residues. V trimming: 8 bases; J trimming: 4 bases; junction bases outside the gene matches: 7. CDR3 protein: CASSIAGVADTQYF. CDR3 sequence (DNA): TGTGCCAGCTCGATAGCGGGAGTCGCAGATACGCAGTATTTT.